This TCR beta chain stems from a study of graft-versus-host responses after intestinal transplantation (dated by TCRdb to about 2021). With regard to the full study: Recipients received multivisceral, liver-intestinal, or isolated intestinal transplants. Every recipient was given anti-thymocyte globulin induction, then maintenance tacrolimus and steroids for about three years. Bulk TCR-beta CDR3 sequencing was used to track graft-versus-host and host-versus-graft alloreactive T cell clones in the graft, circulation and bone marrow after intestinal transplantation. To identify alloreactive clones, pre-transplant mixed lymphocyte reaction products were sequenced and compared with unstimulated pre-transplant donor and recipient T cells. A cohort of around 25 intestinal transplant recipients, including one retransplant, was enrolled, and a few patients lacking pretransplant specimens were excluded. A peak of at least 4% donor T cells among recipient peripheral blood mononuclear cells was the definition used for donor T cell macrochimerism. Rather than going through the commercial service, samples from three later patients were sequenced in-house on an Illumina MiSeq and processed with MiXCR.

In the first month after transplant, blood samples were collected up to 4 times, and after that at least monthly when available. As to this clone: It has no known antigen specificity. Base qualities are missing; no much larger clone stands one base away.

Broader findings and caveats from the paper: Early after transplant, peak levels of circulating GvH clones were associated with declines in HvG clones. GvH clones turned up in recipient bone marrow, with some appearing earlier in ileal mucosa or blood, a pattern consistent with an intestinal mucosal origin. In patients with donor T cell macrochimerism, the allografts had high GvH to HvG T cell clonal ratios. Conclusions were limited by the relatively low number and heterogeneity of intestinal transplant patients.

The CDR3 spans 15 residues, from the cysteine through the phenylalanine. Of all the DNA, just the CDR3 is kept, 45 bases in frame from base 1. V lost 6 bases and J lost 1 base; the stretch between them is 15 bases long. Via the germline V gene (reference sequence), CDR1 is SEHNR and CDR2 FQNEAQ. Library preparation was by the immunoSEQ multiplex PCR assay. Adaptive Biotechnologies carried out high-throughput TCR-beta CDR3 sequencing of genomic DNA for most patients. The authors' pipeline ran thus. TCR sequencing data were retrieved from Adaptive's ImmunoSEQ software for 15 to 20 patients, whereas three other patients were processed with MiXCR and VDJtools. CDR3 nucleotide sequences shared by donor and recipient were removed because the origin of these sequences could not be assigned. To count as alloreactive, a clone needed at least 2-fold expansion over unstimulated cells and a minimum CFSE-low frequency of 0.002% (template counts) or 0.001% (read counts). Clones detected in sequenced pre-transplant spleen, lymph node, or MLR CFSE-low populations of the donor or recipient were defined as mappable. The cumulative frequency of alloreactive clones was calculated as a percentage of all sequences, weighted by copy number. Not all clones reach the TCRdb copy of this immuneACCESS table, which keeps in-frame sequences only. Checked studies attribute under half of the gap to unresolved V genes and leave the rest unexplained. That table is the source of V, J and clone size, and D and trimming were worked out from the DNA. The sample includes roughly 97,000 clones, with around 90% observed a single time. Of the sample, roughly 15% is held by the ten largest clones.

The sequencing here drew on PBMCs, taken roughly 450 days after intestinal transplant. The rearrangement combines TRBV7-9 with TRBJ2-5; the D gene identity is not certain. The TCR was taken from a human patient who received an intestinal transplant, so some T cells may come from the graft donor. The DNA reads as follows: TGTGCCAGCAGGCTCAAACCGGGCCTCCAAGAGACCCAGTACTTC. Its protein is CASRLKPGLQETQYF.